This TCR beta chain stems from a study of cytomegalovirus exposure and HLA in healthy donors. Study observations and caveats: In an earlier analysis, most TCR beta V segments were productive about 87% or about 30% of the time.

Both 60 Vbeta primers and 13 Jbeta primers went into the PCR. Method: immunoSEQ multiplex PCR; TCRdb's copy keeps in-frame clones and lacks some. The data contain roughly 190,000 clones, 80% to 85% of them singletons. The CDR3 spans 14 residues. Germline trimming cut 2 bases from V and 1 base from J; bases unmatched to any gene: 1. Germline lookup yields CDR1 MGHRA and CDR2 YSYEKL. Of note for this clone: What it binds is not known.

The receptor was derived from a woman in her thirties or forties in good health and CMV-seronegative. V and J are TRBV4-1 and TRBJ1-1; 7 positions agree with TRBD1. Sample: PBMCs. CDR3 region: CASSQRTGNTEAFF. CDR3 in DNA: TGCGCCAGCAGCCAAAGGACAGGGAACACTGAAGCTTTCTTT.